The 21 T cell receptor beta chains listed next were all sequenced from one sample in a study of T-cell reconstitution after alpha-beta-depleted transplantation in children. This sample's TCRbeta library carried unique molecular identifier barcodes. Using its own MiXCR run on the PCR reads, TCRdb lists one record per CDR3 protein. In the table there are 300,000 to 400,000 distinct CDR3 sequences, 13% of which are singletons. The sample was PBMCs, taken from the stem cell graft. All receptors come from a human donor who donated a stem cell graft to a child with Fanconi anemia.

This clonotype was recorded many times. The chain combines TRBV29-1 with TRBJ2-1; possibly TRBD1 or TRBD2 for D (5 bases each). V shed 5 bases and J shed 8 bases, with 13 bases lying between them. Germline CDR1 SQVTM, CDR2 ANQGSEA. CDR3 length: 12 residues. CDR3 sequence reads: CSVLPLGDEQFF. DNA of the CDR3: TGCAGCGTTTTACCCTTGGGGGATGAGCAGTTCTTC.

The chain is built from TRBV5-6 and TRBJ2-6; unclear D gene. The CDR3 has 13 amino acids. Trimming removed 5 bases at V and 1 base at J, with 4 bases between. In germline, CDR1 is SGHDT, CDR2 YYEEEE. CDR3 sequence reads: CASSTSGANVLTF. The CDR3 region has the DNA TGTGCCAGCAGTACTTCTGGGGCCAACGTCCTGACTTTC.

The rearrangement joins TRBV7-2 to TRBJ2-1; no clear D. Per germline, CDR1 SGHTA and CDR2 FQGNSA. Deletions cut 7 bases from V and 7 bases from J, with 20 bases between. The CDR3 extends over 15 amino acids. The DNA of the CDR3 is TGTGCCAGCACCCCCCCTGGCTGGGGTAGTAATGAGCAGTTCTTC. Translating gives CASTPPGWGSNEQFF. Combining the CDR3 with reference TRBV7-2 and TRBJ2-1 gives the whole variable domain GAGVSQSPSNKVTEKGKDVELRCDPISGHTALYWYRQSLGQGLEFLIYFQGNSAPDKSGLPSDRFSAERTGGSVSTLTIQRTQQEDSAVYLCASTPPGWGSNEQFFGPGTRLTVL.

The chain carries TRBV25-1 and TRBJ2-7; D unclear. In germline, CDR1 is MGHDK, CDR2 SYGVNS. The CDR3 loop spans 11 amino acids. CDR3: CSSAFSYEQYF. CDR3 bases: TGTTCGTCGGCTTTTTCCTACGAGCAGTACTTC.

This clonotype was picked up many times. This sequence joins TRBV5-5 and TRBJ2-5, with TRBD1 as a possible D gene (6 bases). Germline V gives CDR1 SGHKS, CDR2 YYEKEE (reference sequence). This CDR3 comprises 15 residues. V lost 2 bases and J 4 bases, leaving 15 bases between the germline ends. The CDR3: CASSFTGLGGETQYF. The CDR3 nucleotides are TGTGCCAGCAGCTTTACAGGGCTTGGAGGAGAGACCCAGTACTTC.

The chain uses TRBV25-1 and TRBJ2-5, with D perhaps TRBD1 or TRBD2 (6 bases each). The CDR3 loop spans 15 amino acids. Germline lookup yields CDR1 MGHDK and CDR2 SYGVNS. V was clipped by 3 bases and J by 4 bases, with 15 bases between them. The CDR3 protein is CASSDPRQEGETQYF. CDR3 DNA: TGTGCCAGCAGTGACCCCCGACAGGAGGGAGAGACCCAGTACTTC.

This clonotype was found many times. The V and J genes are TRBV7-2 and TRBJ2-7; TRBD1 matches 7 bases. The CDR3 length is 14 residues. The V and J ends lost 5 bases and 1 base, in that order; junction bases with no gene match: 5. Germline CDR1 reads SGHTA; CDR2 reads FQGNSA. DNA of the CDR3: TGTGCCAGCAGCGCCGACAGGGTTTCCTACGAGCAGTACTTC. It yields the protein CASSADRVSYEQYF.

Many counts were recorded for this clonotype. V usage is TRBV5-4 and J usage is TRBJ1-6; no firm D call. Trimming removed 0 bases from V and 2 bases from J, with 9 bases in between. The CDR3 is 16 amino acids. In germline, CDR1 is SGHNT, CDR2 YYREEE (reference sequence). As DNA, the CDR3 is TGTGCCAGCAGCTTGGGAGGGTTCGCCTATAATTCACCCCTCCACTTT. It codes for CASSLGGFAYNSPLHF.

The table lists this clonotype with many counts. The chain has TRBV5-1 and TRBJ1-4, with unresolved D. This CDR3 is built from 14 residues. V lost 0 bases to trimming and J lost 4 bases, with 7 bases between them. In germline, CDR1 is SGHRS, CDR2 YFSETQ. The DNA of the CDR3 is TGCGCCAGCAGCTTGGACAGCTTTAATGAAAAACTGTTTTTT. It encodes CASSLDSFNEKLFF.

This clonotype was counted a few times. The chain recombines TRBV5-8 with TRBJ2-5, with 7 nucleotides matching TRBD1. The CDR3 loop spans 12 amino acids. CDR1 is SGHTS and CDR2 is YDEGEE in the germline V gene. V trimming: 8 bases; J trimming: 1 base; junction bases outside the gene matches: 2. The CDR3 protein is CASQGVQETQYF. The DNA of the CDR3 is TGTGCCAGTCAGGGGGTCCAAGAGACCCAGTACTTC.

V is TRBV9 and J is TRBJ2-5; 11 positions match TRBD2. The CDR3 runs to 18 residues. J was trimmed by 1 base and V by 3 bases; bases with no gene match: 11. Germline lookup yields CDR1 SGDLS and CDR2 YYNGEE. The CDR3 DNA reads TGTGCCAGCAGCGCCTCAACTGTCGGGACTAGCGGCCAAGAGACCCAGTACTTC. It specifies CASSASTVGTSGQETQYF. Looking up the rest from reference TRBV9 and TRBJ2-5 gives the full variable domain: DSGVTQTPKHLITATGQRVTLRCSPRSGDLSVYWYQQSLDQGLQFLIQYYNGEERAKGNILERFSAQQFPDLHSELNLSSLELGDSALYFCASSASTVGTSGQETQYFGPGTRLLVL.

CDR3 loop: CASSLNRGGRSSYTF. Here the CDR3 DNA reads TGTGCCAGCAGCTTAAACAGGGGAGGTCGATCCAGCTACACCTTC. The V gene is TRBV7-8, the J gene TRBJ1-2; 7 positions match TRBD1. The CDR3 loop spans 15 amino acids. CDR1 is SGHVS and CDR2 is FQNEAQ in the germline V gene. V was pared by 2 bases and J by 9 bases, with 12 bases of the junction left unmatched.

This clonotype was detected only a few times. The CDR3 sequence is CASSAGEGEKLFF. The CDR3 nucleotides are TGTGCCAGCAGCGCCGGGGAAGGGGAAAAACTGTTTTTT. The rearrangement links TRBV11-1 to TRBJ1-4; the D is unclear. The CDR3 extends over 13 amino acids. The V gene's germline CDR1 is SGHAT and CDR2 FQDESV (reference sequence). Trimming took off 5 bases at V and 8 bases at J, with 12 bases between the two ends.

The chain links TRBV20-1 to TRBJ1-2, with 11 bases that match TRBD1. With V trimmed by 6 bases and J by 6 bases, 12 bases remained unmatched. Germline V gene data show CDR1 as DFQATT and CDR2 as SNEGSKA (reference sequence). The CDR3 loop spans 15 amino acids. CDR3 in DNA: TGCAGTGCGTCGCTATTCGGACAGGGGGCTGATGGCTACACCTTC. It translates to CSASLFGQGADGYTF.

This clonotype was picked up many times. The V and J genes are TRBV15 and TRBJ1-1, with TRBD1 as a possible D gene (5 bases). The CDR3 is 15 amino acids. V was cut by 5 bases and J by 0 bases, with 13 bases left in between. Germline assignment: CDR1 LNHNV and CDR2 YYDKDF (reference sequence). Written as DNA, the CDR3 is TGTGCCACCAGCCTAGAAGGGACGTTGAACACTGAAGCTTTCTTT. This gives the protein CATSLEGTLNTEAFF.

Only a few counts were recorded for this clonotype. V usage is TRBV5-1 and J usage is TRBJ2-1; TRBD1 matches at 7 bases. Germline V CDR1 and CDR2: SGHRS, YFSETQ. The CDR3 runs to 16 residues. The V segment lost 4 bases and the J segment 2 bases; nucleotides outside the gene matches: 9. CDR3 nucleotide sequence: TGCGCCAGCAGCGCCTTACCGACAGGGACCTACAATGAGCAGTTCTTC. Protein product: CASSALPTGTYNEQFF.

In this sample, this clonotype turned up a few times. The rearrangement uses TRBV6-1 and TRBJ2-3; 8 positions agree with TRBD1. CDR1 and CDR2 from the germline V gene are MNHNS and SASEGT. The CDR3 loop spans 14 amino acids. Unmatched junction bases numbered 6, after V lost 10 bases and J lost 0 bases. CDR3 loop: CATGRTGSTDTQYF. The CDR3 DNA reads TGTGCCACGGGACGGACAGGGAGCACAGATACGCAGTATTTT.

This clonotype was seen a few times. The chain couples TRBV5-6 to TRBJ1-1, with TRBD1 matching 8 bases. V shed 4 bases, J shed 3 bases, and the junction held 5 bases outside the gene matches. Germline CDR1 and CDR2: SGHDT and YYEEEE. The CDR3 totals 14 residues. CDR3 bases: TGTGCCAGCAGCCCGACAGGGGTCGACACTGAAGCTTTCTTT. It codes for CASSPTGVDTEAFF. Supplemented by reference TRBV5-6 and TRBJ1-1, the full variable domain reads DAGVTQSPTHLIKTRGQQVTLRCSPKSGHDTVSWYQQALGQGPQFIFQYYEEEERQRGNFPDRFSGHQFPNYSSELNVNALLLGDSALYLCASSPTGVDTEAFFGQGTRLTVV.

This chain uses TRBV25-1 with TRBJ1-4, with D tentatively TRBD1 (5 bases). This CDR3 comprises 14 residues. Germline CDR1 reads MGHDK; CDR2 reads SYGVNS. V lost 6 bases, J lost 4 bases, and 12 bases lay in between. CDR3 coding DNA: TGTGCCAGCAGGGGACCCTGGGGTAATGAAAAACTGTTTTTT. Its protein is CASRGPWGNEKLFF.

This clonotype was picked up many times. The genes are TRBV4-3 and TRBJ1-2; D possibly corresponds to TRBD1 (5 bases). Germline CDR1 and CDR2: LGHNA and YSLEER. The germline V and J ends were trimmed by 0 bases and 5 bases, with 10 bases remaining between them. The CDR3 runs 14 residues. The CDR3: CASSQDGQLYGYTF. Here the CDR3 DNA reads TGCGCCAGCAGCCAAGATGGACAACTTTATGGCTACACCTTC.

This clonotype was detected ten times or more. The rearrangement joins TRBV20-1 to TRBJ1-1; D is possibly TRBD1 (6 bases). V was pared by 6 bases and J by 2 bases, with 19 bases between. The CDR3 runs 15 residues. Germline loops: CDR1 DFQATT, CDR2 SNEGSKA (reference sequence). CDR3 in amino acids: CSAKTGTYANTEAFF. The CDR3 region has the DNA TGCAGTGCCAAGACAGGAACCTACGCAAACACTGAAGCTTTCTTT.